Presented here are 21 T cell receptor beta chains from one specimen sequenced in a study of T cell responses to AZD1222 COVID-19 vaccine. Sequencing used immunoSEQ multiplex PCR; TCRdb keeps in-frame clones, though not all of them. This table holds some 120,000 clones, 90% to 95% found once. The sequencing used peripheral blood, collected on day 0 of AZD1222 vaccination. Receptors originate from an adult in good health.

The count of this clone is one. The chain carries TRBV18 and TRBJ1-2; no definite D call. CDR3 size: 16 residues. Germline lookup yields CDR1 KGHSH and CDR2 LQKENI. Trimming removed 3 bases at V and 2 bases at J, with 16 bases between. The CDR3 here is CASSPAGYSQNYGYTF. CDR3 sequence (DNA): TGTGCCAGCTCACCGGCCGGGTACAGCCAGAACTATGGCTACACCTTC.

V and J are TRBV11-3 and TRBJ2-1; 9 bases are shared with TRBD2. With V trimmed by 1 base and J by 7 bases, 5 bases remained unmatched. Germline CDR1 is SGHNT and CDR2 is YENEEA. This CDR3 spans 15 amino acids. The CDR3 DNA follows: TGTGCCAGCAGCTTAGGACTAGCGGAATCTAATGAGCAGTTCTTC. This sequence encodes CASSLGLAESNEQFF.

The count of this clone is one. The J gene is TRBJ1-4, the V gene TRBV14, with 10 bases aligning to TRBD1. The CDR3 runs to 16 residues. J was trimmed by 6 bases and V by 0 bases; bases with no gene match: 4. In germline, CDR1 is SGHDN, CDR2 FVKESK. CDR3 bases: TGTGCCAGCAGCCAAGATCCGGACAGGGGGGATGAAAAACTGTTTTTT. As protein: CASSQDPDRGDEKLFF.

The J gene is TRBJ2-3, the V gene TRBV4-1; D gene uncertain. The germline V and J ends were trimmed by 0 bases and 6 bases, with 10 bases remaining between them. The germline V gene encodes CDR1 MGHRA and CDR2 YSYEKL. This CDR3 is built from 14 residues. The CDR3 reads CASSQERRFDTQYF. The CDR3 DNA sequence: TGCGCCAGCAGCCAAGAACGTCGATTCGATACGCAGTATTTT.

This chain joins TRBV2 and TRBJ1-6; no definite D call. This CDR3 is built from 13 residues. The ends were cut back, 4 bases at V and 9 bases at J, with 10 bases in the middle. Germline CDR1 and CDR2: SNHLY and FYNNEI. The CDR3, as DNA: TGTGCCAGCAGTGCGGGGTGGGGTTCACCCCTCCACTTT. Amino acid sequence: CASSAGWGSPLHF.

V and J are TRBV29-1 and TRBJ2-1; D unresolved. The CDR3 consists of 13 residues. CDR1 and CDR2 from the germline V gene are SQVTM and ANQGSEA. The ends were cut back, 4 bases at V and 0 bases at J, with 7 bases in the middle. The CDR3 loop reads CSVGRSSYNEQFF. The DNA for the CDR3 is TGCAGCGTTGGTAGGAGCTCCTACAATGAGCAGTTCTTC.

This chain links TRBV3-1 (or the pseudogene TRBV3-2) with TRBJ1-2; D is possibly TRBD1 (5 bases). CDR3 length: 15 amino acids. The germline V gene has CDR1 LGHDT and CDR2 YNNKEL (reference sequence). Trimming took 0 bases from V and 6 from J, leaving 14 bases between them. In nucleotides, the CDR3 is TGTGCCAGCAGCCAAGAAGCCGGGGGGGGAAATGGCTACACCTTC. As protein: CASSQEAGGGNGYTF.

The V gene is TRBV11-2, the J gene TRBJ2-5; D is unresolved. Per germline, CDR1 SGHAT and CDR2 FQNNGV. The V end was cut by 5 bases, the J end by 7 bases, with 11 bases between. CDR3 length equals 12 residues. The CDR3 here is CASSQFVGTQYF. The CDR3 DNA follows: TGTGCCAGCAGCCAATTCGTGGGGACCCAGTACTTC.

This chain joins TRBV6-6 and TRBJ1-2; D remains unclear. This CDR3 is 15 amino acids long. Trimming left V 0 bases short and J 4 bases short, with 12 bases between. CDR1 MNHNY and CDR2 SVGAGI come from the germline V gene (reference sequence). CDR3 DNA: TGTGCCAGCAGTTACTCGGAGAAGGGCCTCTATGGCTACACCTTC. Translated, it gives CASSYSEKGLYGYTF.

The CDR3 bases are TGTGCCAGCAGTCATAGCGGGAATCAGTTCTTC. It yields the protein CASSHSGNQFF. The chain joins TRBV12-3 or TRBV12-4 to TRBJ2-1, with TRBD2 identical over 8 bases. V shed 5 bases and J 13 bases; nucleotides not matched to a gene: 4. The CDR3 consists of 11 residues.

The chain is built from TRBV7-8 and TRBJ1-3, with 9 bases identical to TRBD1. Trimming took 5 bases from V and 2 from J; bases not matched to a gene: 7. The CDR3 runs 16 residues. CDR1 SGHVS and CDR2 FQNEAQ come from the germline V gene. Here the CDR3 DNA reads TGTGCCAGCAGCGACGGGACAGGGAGGGCTGGAAACACCATATATTTT. This gives the protein CASSDGTGRAGNTIYF.

The chain couples TRBV4-1 to TRBJ1-1; D is undetermined. Trimming removed 6 bases at V and 3 bases at J, with 5 bases between. Per germline, CDR1 MGHRA and CDR2 YSYEKL. The CDR3 has 11 residues. CDR3 DNA: TGCGCCAGCAGAACTGACACTGAAGCTTTCTTT. Translation: CASRTDTEAFF.

The V gene is TRBV28, the J gene TRBJ1-2; 7 bases agree with TRBD1. The junction had 9 bases not matched to a gene; V was cut back by 4 bases and J by 7 bases. The CDR3 has 14 amino acids. Germline CDR1 is MDHEN and CDR2 is SYDVKM. CDR3 sequence: CASSSPTGASGYTF. DNA for the CDR3: TGTGCCAGCAGTTCGCCAACAGGGGCGAGTGGCTACACCTTC.

V and J are TRBV5-1 and TRBJ1-1, with 12 bases aligning to TRBD1. V lost 1 base, J lost 1 base, and 11 bases stayed unmatched. CDR1 and CDR2 (germline): SGHRS, YFSETQ. The CDR3 totals 19 residues. The CDR3 DNA reads TGCGCCAGCAGCTTGTATGGGACAGGGGGCGCATATGGGAACACTGAAGCTTTCTTT. Its protein is CASSLYGTGGAYGNTEAFF.

The chain links TRBV30 to TRBJ2-7; D uncertain. CDR3 length: 12 amino acids. The germline V and J ends were trimmed by 0 bases and 6 bases, with 9 bases remaining between them. Looked up from germline, CDR1 is GTSNPN and CDR2 is SVGIG (reference sequence). CDR3 sequence: CAWSVLESEQYF. CDR3 DNA: TGTGCCTGGAGTGTCCTTGAGAGCGAGCAGTACTTC.

This clone was recorded only once. The chain employs TRBV28 and TRBJ2-2; D is unclear. Per the germline V gene, CDR1 is MDHEN and CDR2 is SYDVKM. V was pared by 6 bases and J by 2 bases, with 4 bases between. This CDR3 comprises 12 residues. The CDR3 region is CASRRNTGELFF. In nucleotides, the CDR3 is TGTGCCAGCAGGAGAAACACCGGGGAGCTGTTTTTT.

The chain links TRBV18 to TRBJ2-1; possibly TRBD1 or TRBD2 for D (5 bases each). CDR3 length equals 14 residues. V was trimmed by 5 bases and J by 6 bases, leaving 14 bases between them. Germline CDR1 and CDR2: KGHSH and LQKENI. CDR3 coding DNA: TGTGCCAGCTCAGCTCCGGGACCGGCCAATGAGCAGTTCTTC. This translates into CASSAPGPANEQFF.

CDR3 nucleotides: TGTGCCAGCTGCCGGGACAGCGCCTATAATTCACCCCTCCACTTT. Translated: CASCRDSAYNSPLHF. The rearrangement links TRBV6-5 to TRBJ1-6, with 7 bases lining up with TRBD1. Germline V gives CDR1 MNHEY, CDR2 SVGAGI. Trimming at V came to 8 bases and at J to 2 bases, leaving 6 bases not matched to a gene. The CDR3 is 15 residues long.

This clone was found once. The gene calls are TRBV18 and TRBJ1-1; D remains unclear. The CDR3 sequence is 14 residues long. Deletions cut 0 bases from V and 0 bases from J, with 5 bases between. Per the germline V gene, CDR1 is KGHSH and CDR2 is LQKENI. This chain's CDR3 is CASSPPGLNTEAFF. In nucleotides, the CDR3 is TGTGCCAGCTCACCACCAGGGCTGAACACTGAAGCTTTCTTT.

The rearrangement joins TRBV7-2 to TRBJ2-1, with D unclear. This CDR3 spans 14 amino acids. CDR1 and CDR2 from the germline V gene are SGHTA and FQGNSA. Deletions cut 5 bases from V and 0 bases from J, with 8 bases between. The CDR3 DNA sequence: TGTGCCAGCAGCACCTACAGCTCCTACAATGAGCAGTTCTTC. This translates into CASSTYSSYNEQFF.

This clone has only a few counts. The chain recombines TRBV15 with TRBJ1-5; D is unresolved. CDR3 length equals 13 residues. With 3 bases removed from V and 7 bases from J, the gap between germline ends came to 10 bases. Germline loops: CDR1 LNHNV, CDR2 YYDKDF (reference sequence). CDR3 nucleotides: TGTGCCACCAGCAGTTCATGGGAACAGCCCCAGCATTTT. Amino acid sequence: CATSSSWEQPQHF.